These 18 T cell receptor beta chains were all obtained from the same sample, sequenced in a study of tumor-infiltrating lymphocytes in primary liver carcinoma. With a constant-region primer, TCR beta cDNA was made from about 0.55 ug of total RNA. Libraries covering TCR beta were generated through three nested multiplex PCR rounds (using a slightly modified ARM-PCR). Both of the initial two PCR rounds ran for 10 cycles and employed TRBV1-TRBV30 forward primers alongside a C-beta reverse primer. TCRdb recomputed calls from the multiplex PCR reads with MiXCR, one row per CDR3 protein. Of 40,000 to 60,000 distinct CDR3 sequences listed, about 68% are singletons. The roughly 19-32 mg bulk tissue piece was not sorted before simultaneous RNA and DNA extraction. The sequencing sample was made of liver tumor tissue from sampling region 3. The sample's subset: tumor region T3, left-lateral pole. These receptors originate from a man between 35 and 55 years old with primary liver carcinoma and hepatitis B virus infection.

Of note for this clonotype: Because the CDR3 is missing its conserved closing phenylalanine or tryptophan, this is likely a read error. The gene calls are TRBV5-6 and TRBJ2-1; 7 bases match TRBD1. From germline, CDR1 is SGHDT and CDR2 YYEEEE. This CDR3 comprises 16 residues. CDR3 protein: CASSLEGASSYSEQFL. The CDR3 DNA sequence: TGTGCCAGCAGCTTGGAGGGGGCAAGCTCATACAGTGAGCAGTTCTTA.

Comments on this clonotype: A read error may account for a junction end that differs from germline. This chain uses TRBV12-3 or TRBV12-4 with TRBJ1-2; a weak D match, TRBD1 (6 bases). The CDR3 runs 13 residues. CDR3 loop: CASIRQVNYDYTF. CDR3 coding DNA: TGTGCCAGCATCAGACAGGTTAACTATGACTACACCTTC.

This clonotype was seen just once. This chain uses TRBV5-1 with TRBJ2-3; TRBD2 agrees at 7 bases. Per germline, CDR1 SGHRS and CDR2 YFSETQ. V shed 2 bases and J 2 bases; nucleotides not matched to a gene: 5. This CDR3 contains 15 residues. CDR3 amino acids: CASSLLARDTDTQYF. Here the CDR3 DNA reads TGCGCCAGCAGCTTACTAGCGAGAGACACAGATACGCAGTATTTT.

This clonotype is judged medium-sized. This chain links TRBV29-1 with TRBJ2-5; TRBD2 might be the D (6 bases). This CDR3 is built from 15 residues. Germline V CDR1 and CDR2: SQVTM, ANQGSEA. V dropped 4 bases and J dropped 2 bases, with 17 bases sitting between them. CDR3 in DNA: TGCAGCGTTGTGCAGGGAGGCTCATCTCAAGAGACCCAGTACTTC. Residues: CSVVQGGSSQETQYF.

Regarding this clonotype: The junction departs from germline at one end; a sequencing error may be responsible. The rearrangement uses TRBV28 and TRBJ2-3, with D possibly being TRBD1 (6 bases). Germline CDR1 and CDR2: MDHEN and SYDVKM. CDR3 size: 15 residues. CDR3 DNA sequence: TGTGCCTGCAGTTTGCAGGGGCCGCAACTTGATACGCAGTATTTT. Its protein is CACSLQGPQLDTQYF.

Comments on this clonotype: Sequence at one end of the junction differs from germline and may be a read error. This sequence joins TRBV5-4 and TRBJ2-1; 16 positions match TRBD2. The CDR3 contains 18 residues. Germline CDR1 and CDR2: SGHNT and YYREEE (reference sequence). In nucleotides, the CDR3 is TGTACCAGCAGCGCGGGACTAGCGGGAGGGACCCCATACAATGAGCAGTTCTTC. Protein product: CTSSAGLAGGTPYNEQFF.

Regarding this clonotype: Given the absence of the conserved phenylalanine or tryptophan at the CDR3 end, a read error is likely. The rearrangement links TRBV11-2 to TRBJ1-3; D is perhaps TRBD1 (5 bases). This CDR3 spans 13 amino acids. V gave up 11 bases and J gave up 5 bases, with 16 bases separating them. Germline V gene sequence: CDR1 SGHAT, CDR2 FQNNGV. CDR3 sequence (DNA): TGTGCCTCAACCCAGGGAGCTAGAAACACCATATATCTT. Translation gives CASTQGARNTIYL.

With respect to this clonotype: The junction does not match germline at one end; this may be a read error. This chain uses TRBV7-2 with TRBJ2-7, with TRBD2 matching 7 bases. Germline CDR1 and CDR2: SGHTA and FQGNSA. The CDR3 has 14 residues. CDR3 DNA sequence: TGTGTCAGCAGCTTAGTAGCGGGCAGCACCGAGCAGTACTTC. It specifies CVSSLVAGSTEQYF.

The chain combines TRBV29-1 with TRBJ1-2; D gene unclear. Per germline, CDR1 SQVTM and CDR2 ANQGSEA. V lost 7 bases and J 8 bases, leaving 23 bases between the germline ends. This CDR3 has 14 residues. CDR3 in DNA: TGCAGCGACAGAGAACAGAGTCGCGCCTCCGGCTACACCTTC. Its translation: CSDREQSRASGYTF.

The chain uses TRBV12-3 or TRBV12-4 and TRBJ2-7; D unclear. This CDR3 is built from 13 residues. Written as DNA, the CDR3 is TGTGTCAATTTTGTAGGGTCAGTGTACGAGCAGTACTTC. Translated: CVNFVGSVYEQYF.

This clonotype has ten or more counts. This chain joins TRBV28 and TRBJ2-7, with 12 bases fitting TRBD2. V trimming: 5 bases; J trimming: 3 bases; junction bases outside the gene matches: 5. Germline V gives CDR1 MDHEN, CDR2 SYDVKM. The CDR3 is 15 amino acids. CDR3 nucleotides: TGTGCCAGCAGTCCCCGACTAGCGGGAGACTACGAGCAGTACTTC. Translated, it gives CASSPRLAGDYEQYF.

With regard to this clonotype: A much larger clonotype is one base distant, so this may be a read error. The chain is built from TRBV12-5 and TRBJ1-6; D gene unclear. In germline, CDR1 is LGHNT, CDR2 FRNRAP. The CDR3 has 8 residues. CDR3 loop: CASGLVTF. The CDR3 coding sequence is TGTGCTAGTGGTTTGGTCACCTTT.

This clonotype appeared a few times. Given a much more abundant clone one base away, this may be a read error. This chain connects TRBV10-3 to TRBJ2-3, with D maybe TRBD2 (5 bases). Trimming removed 0 bases at V and 4 bases at J, with 23 bases between. CDR3 length: 19 amino acids. Per the germline V gene, CDR1 is ENHRY and CDR2 is SYGVKD. CDR3 sequence (DNA): TGTGCCATCAGTGAGTCGCTGGGTACGGCTAGCAGGAGCCCAGATACGCAGTATTTT. It translates to CAISESLGTASRSPDTQYF.

CDR3 bases: TGTGCCACCCGGCGAACCCCGTCCTCTTCCTACAATGAGTACTTCTTC. Protein: CATRRTPSSSYNEYFF. V usage is TRBV7-8 and J usage is TRBJ2-1; no reliable D call. CDR1 is SGHVS and CDR2 is FQNEAQ in the germline V gene. The length of the CDR3 is 16 residues. Trimming removed 10 bases from V and 16 bases from J, with 35 bases in between.

With regard to this clonotype: The CDR3 end shows no conserved phenylalanine or tryptophan, and so a read error is likely. The DNA is omitted, as the CDR3 cannot be located on it reliably, and the CDR3 follows TCRdb's listing. CDR3 region: CASSVTGSGTDTHYI. The rearrangement uses TRBV6-1 and TRBJ2-3; TRBD1 is the table's D call, not checked against the DNA. The germline V gene encodes CDR1 MNHNS and CDR2 SASEGT. With termini counted, the CDR3 has 15 amino acids.

This clonotype was recorded only once. An end of the junction differs from the germline gene, which may be a read error. CDR3 coding DNA: TGCGCCGGCAGTTTACCTGTGGGGGGCCGTCAGCCCCAGCATTTT. Amino acid sequence: CAGSLPVGGRQPQHF. V usage is TRBV28 and J usage is TRBJ1-5, with D possibly being TRBD1 (6 bases). This CDR3 comprises 15 residues. Germline-derived CDR1 and CDR2 are MDHEN and SYDVKM.

J is TRBJ2-1 and V is TRBV6-2 or TRBV6-3; tentative D call: TRBD1 (5 bases). Germline V gene sequence: CDR1 MNHEY, CDR2 SVGEGT. The CDR3 loop spans 13 amino acids. Trimming took 2 bases from V and 15 from J, leaving 17 bases between them. The CDR3 DNA sequence: TGTGCCAGCAGTTACACGTCCGTGACAGTGGGGTTCTTC. Translation: CASSYTSVTVGFF.

In the case of this clonotype: Here the CDR3 omits its conserved ending phenylalanine or tryptophan, so a read error is the likely source. The J gene is TRBJ2-7, the V gene TRBV11-2; D possibly corresponds to TRBD1 (6 bases). This CDR3 has 17 amino acids. Germline CDR1 and CDR2: SGHAT and FQNNGV. Deletions cut 0 bases from V and 1 base from J, with 16 bases between. The CDR3 sequence: CASSLDFGTPGSYEQYL. The CDR3 nucleotides read TGTGCCAGCAGCTTAGACTTCGGGACACCCGGTTCCTACGAGCAGTACCTC.